This T cell receptor (beta chain) was retrieved from a study of blood T cell repertoires in COVID-19. The CDR3 has 12 residues. V was shortened by 5 bases and J by 7 bases, with 9 bases between the two germline ends. Germline V gives CDR1 LGHDT, CDR2 YNNKEL (reference sequence). Some clones are missing from TCRdb's copy, which holds only in-frame ones; the method was immunoSEQ multiplex PCR. The data hold around 50,000 clones, with about 78% observed a single time. Input material: PBMCs or T cells enriched from blood (not recorded which). This clonotype was obtained from a woman aged 45 to 65 with acute COVID-19. The gene calls are TRBV3-1 (or the pseudogene TRBV3-2) and TRBJ2-1, with D maybe TRBD1 (5 bases). Here the CDR3 reads CASSNQGNEQFF. CDR3 DNA: TGTGCCAGCAGCAACCAGGGAAATGAGCAGTTCTTC.